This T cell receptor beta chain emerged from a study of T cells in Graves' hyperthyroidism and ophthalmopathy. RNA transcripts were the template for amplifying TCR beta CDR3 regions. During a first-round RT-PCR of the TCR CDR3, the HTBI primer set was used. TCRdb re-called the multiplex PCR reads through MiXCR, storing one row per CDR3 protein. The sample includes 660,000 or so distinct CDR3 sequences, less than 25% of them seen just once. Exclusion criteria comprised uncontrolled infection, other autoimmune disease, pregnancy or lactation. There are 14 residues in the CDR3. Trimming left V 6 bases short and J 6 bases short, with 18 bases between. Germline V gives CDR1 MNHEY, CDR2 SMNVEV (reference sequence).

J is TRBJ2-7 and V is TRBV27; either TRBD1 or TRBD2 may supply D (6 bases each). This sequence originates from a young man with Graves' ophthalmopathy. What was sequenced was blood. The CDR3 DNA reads TGTGCCAGCAGGACGTACCGGGGGCAGGGCGAGCAGTACTTC. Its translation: CASRTYRGQGEQYF.